This entry features one TCR beta chain sequence. The entry originates in a study of blood T cell repertoires in COVID-19. The overall study: Both acute and convalescent COVID-19 samples were obtained from the United States, Italy and Spain.

The table came from immunoSEQ multiplex PCR; TCRdb's copy has only in-frame clones and leaves some out. The table has about 100,000 clones, roughly 90% seen once. Germline V lookup: CDR1 SGHTA, CDR2 FQGTGA. The CDR3 length is 14 residues. J lost 5 bases, V lost 4 bases, and 2 bases had no gene match. This chain links TRBV7-3 with TRBJ2-5; TRBD2 matches at 12 bases. The sequence came from a man aged 55 to 70 with acute or convalescent COVID-19. Sequenced input: peripheral blood. The CDR3 DNA is TGTGCCAGCAGCTCTAGCGGGAGGGTGGAGACCCAGTACTTC. Protein: CASSSSGRVETQYF.